This T cell receptor (beta chain) was recorded in a study of post-analysis software for immune sequencing data. Sequencing libraries made from TCR beta cDNA carried unique molecular identifiers. TCRdb re-derived calls from the PCR reads in MiXCR, one entry per CDR3 protein. This sample yields a few hundred thousand distinct CDR3 sequences, of which around 33% are seen a single time; roughly 12% belongs to the top ten. The V gene lost 0 bases and the J gene lost 1 base, with 14 bases spanning the gap. This CDR3 is 17 amino acids long. Germline CDR1 reads SGHRS; CDR2 reads YFSETQ. Regarding the study as a whole: Five or six TRBV segments, TRBV5-6, TRBV5-1 and TRBV20-1 among them, were found more frequent in patients than controls. Normalized Chao1 diversity was significantly lower in multiple sclerosis patients than in controls.

This clonotype was observed a few times. Its antigen is as yet unknown. This sequence was found in a girl under 18 with multiple sclerosis. The chain has TRBV5-1 and TRBJ2-1, with unresolved D. The sample was blood. For the CDR3, the DNA is TGCGCCAGCAGCTTGGGGGTGGGTTCGAGTTCCTACAATGAGCAGTTCTTC. This codes for CASSLGVGSSSYNEQFF.